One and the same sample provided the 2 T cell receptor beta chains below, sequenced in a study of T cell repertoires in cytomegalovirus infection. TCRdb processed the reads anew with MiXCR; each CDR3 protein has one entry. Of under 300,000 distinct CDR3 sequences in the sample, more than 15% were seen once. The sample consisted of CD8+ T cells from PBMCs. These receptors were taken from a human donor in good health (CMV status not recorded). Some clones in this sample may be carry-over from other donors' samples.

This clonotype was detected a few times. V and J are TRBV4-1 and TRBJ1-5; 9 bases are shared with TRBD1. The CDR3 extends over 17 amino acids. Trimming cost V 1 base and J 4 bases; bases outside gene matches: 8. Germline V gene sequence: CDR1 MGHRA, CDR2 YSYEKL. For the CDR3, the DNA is TGCGCCAGCAGCCAAGGGACAGGGGCGATCTCAAATCAGCCCCAGCATTTT. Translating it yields CASSQGTGAISNQPQHF.

The CDR3 here is CASSITGSYGYTF. CDR3 in DNA: TGTGCCAGCAGCATAACAGGGTCCTATGGCTACACCTTC. The genes are TRBV19 and TRBJ1-2, with a weak D call TRBD1 (6 bases). V was shortened by 9 bases and J by 4 bases, with 15 bases between the two germline ends. The CDR3 has 13 residues. Germline CDR1 LNHDA, CDR2 SQIVND (reference sequence).